This note documents a single TCR beta chain sequence. In its sample, this clonotype was seen a few times. Its antigen is unknown. No per-base quality is available; no much larger clone lies one base away. These data come from a study of T-cell reconstitution after alpha-beta-depleted transplantation in children (dated by TCRdb to the mid-2010s). Describing the broader study: The study quantitatively tracked T-cell immune reconstitution after TCRalphabeta/CD19-depleted allogeneic hematopoietic cell transplantation in children using TCR repertoire profiling. The study at large found these results: About two months after transplant, the apparently early recovery of alphabetaT-cell counts reportedly depended on just several hundred clones that had expanded rapidly and came from non-depleted graft cells. In some patients, the high TCRbeta diversity seen at day 60 was put down to recipient T cells and intrathymic progenitors that had survived conditioning. Over the following months the frequencies of hyperexpanded clones went down, and after one year T-cell counts and TCRbeta diversity were mostly credited to newly produced T cells.

Explained via the paper, the treatment or condition label denotes: allogeneic hematopoietic cell transplantation with graft depleted of TCRalphabeta T cells and CD19 B cells. The transplant recipients were children given TCRalphabeta/CD19-depleted allogeneic hematopoietic cell grafts. Including the terminal cysteine and phenylalanine, the CDR3 comprises 12 residues. The retained sequence is limited to the CDR3, 36 bases, with the frame set at the first base. V was cut back by 2 bases and J by 6 bases, leaving a gap of 8 bases between them. CDR1 is given as MNHEY and CDR2 as SVGEGT, both from the germline V gene. Libraries were built with PCR. The listed sequencing device is Illumina HiSeq 2500. To normalize quantification of the TCRbeta repertoire, the TCR libraries were built with molecular barcoding that relied on unique molecular identifiers. TCRdb redid the processing of the public reads, applying fastp at Q25 and MiXCR, and retained in-frame beta chains. Each entry merges the rows of one CDR3 protein and shows their most common DNA and genes. Across this sample there are some 350,000 distinct CDR3 sequences, with 15% to 20% seen only once. The ten largest make up roughly 41% of the sample.

The receptor chain draws on TRBV6-2 or TRBV6-3 and TRBJ2-7, with no reliable assignment of the D segment. This clonotype originated in a male patient aged 2 to 10 who had a stem cell transplant for acute lymphoblastic leukemia, so the T cells may come from the graft donor. Sequencing used PBMCs, mostly from graft donor cells, obtained 360 days after TCRalphabeta/CD19-depleted stem cell transplant. The DNA sequence reads TGTGCCAGCAGTTACGTGTCCAGCGAGCAGTACTTC. Translated, this is CASSYVSSEQYF.